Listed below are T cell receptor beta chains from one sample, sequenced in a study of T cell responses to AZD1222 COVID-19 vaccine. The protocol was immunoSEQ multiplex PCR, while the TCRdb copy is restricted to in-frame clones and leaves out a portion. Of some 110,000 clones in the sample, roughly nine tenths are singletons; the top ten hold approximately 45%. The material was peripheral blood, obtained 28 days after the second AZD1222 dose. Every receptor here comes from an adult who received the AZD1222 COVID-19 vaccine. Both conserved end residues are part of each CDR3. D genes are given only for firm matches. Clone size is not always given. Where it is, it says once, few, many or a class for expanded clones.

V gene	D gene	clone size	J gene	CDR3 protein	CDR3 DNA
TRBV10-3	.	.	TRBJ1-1	CAISEPGDARTEAFF	TGTGCCATCAGTGAGCCGGGAGATGCCAGAACTGAAGCTTTCTTT
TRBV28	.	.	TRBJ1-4	CASSLDRAVSNEKLFF	TGTGCCAGCAGTTTGGACCGGGCGGTGTCTAATGAAAAACTGTTTTTT
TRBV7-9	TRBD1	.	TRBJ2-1	CASSPDRGMFEQFF	TGTGCCAGCAGCCCCGACAGGGGGATGTTCGAGCAGTTCTTC
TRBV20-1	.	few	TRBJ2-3	CSAKADTQYF	TGCAGTGCTAAGGCAGATACGCAGTATTTT
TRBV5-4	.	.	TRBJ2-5	CASSPGGSQETQYF	TGTGCCAGCAGCCCAGGGGGGTCCCAAGAGACCCAGTACTTC
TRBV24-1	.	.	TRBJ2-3	CATSEYGQGRDTQYF	TGTGCCACCAGTGAATATGGTCAGGGGCGAGATACGCAGTATTTT
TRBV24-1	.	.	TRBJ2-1	CATSDLSSGYLPYNEQFF	TGTGCCACCAGTGATTTGTCGAGCGGATACCTTCCCTACAATGAGCAGTTCTTC
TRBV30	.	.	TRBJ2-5	CAWSRQNSETQYF	TGTGCCTGGAGTCGTCAGAATTCAGAGACCCAGTACTTC
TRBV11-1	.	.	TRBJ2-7	CASSSDFSSYEQYF	TGTGCCAGCAGCTCTGACTTCAGCTCCTACGAGCAGTACTTC
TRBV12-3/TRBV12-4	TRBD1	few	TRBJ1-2	CASSLDRYYGYTF	TGTGCCAGCAGTTTGGACAGGTACTATGGCTACACCTTC
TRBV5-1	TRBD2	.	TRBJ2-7	CASSSPGGNRYEQYF	TGCGCCAGCAGCTCCCCGGGGGGAAACCGCTACGAGCAGTACTTC
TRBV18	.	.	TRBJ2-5	CASSLGRSETQYF	TGTGCCAGCTCCCTAGGACGATCAGAGACCCAGTACTTC
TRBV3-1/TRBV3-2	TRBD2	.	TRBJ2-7	CASSQASGSFAHEQYF	TGTGCCAGCAGCCAAGCTAGCGGGAGCTTTGCCCACGAGCAGTACTTC
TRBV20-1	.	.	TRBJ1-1	CSASDRPEAFF	TGCAGTGCTAGTGATCGACCTGAAGCTTTCTTT
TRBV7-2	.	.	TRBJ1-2	CASSSQVNYGYTF	TGTGCCAGCAGCTCTCAGGTGAACTATGGCTACACCTTC
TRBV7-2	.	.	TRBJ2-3	CASSPSTDTQYF	TGTGCCAGCAGCCCGAGCACAGATACGCAGTATTTT
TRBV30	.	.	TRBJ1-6	CAWSVPGGPSPNNSPLHF	TGTGCCTGGAGTGTACCTGGGGGTCCAAGTCCAAATAATTCACCCCTCCACTTT
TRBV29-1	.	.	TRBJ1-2	CSVVQNYGYTF	TGCAGCGTTGTGCAAAACTATGGCTACACCTTC
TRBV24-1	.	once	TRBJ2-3	CATSDFSNTQYF	TGTGCCACCAGTGATTTCAGCAATACGCAGTATTTT
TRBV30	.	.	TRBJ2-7	CAWSKGQLYEQYF	TGTGCCTGGAGTAAAGGACAGCTCTACGAGCAGTACTTC
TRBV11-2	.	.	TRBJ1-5	CASSPGHNQPQHF	TGTGCCAGCAGCCCGGGACATAATCAGCCCCAGCATTTT
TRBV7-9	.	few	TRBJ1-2	CASSPANYGYTF	TGTGCCAGCAGCCCGGCAAACTATGGCTACACCTTC
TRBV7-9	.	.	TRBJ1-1	CASSLARIDPMNTEAFF	TGTGCCAGCAGCTTAGCGAGGATAGACCCCATGAACACTGAAGCTTTCTTT
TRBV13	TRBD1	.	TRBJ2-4	CASSLGTGKTKNIQYF	TGTGCCAGCAGCCTTGGGACAGGGAAGACCAAAAACATTCAGTACTTC
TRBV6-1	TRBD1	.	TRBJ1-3	CASSEATGGSGNTIYF	TGTGCCAGCAGTGAAGCGACAGGGGGCTCTGGAAACACCATATATTTT
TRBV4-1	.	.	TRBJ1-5	CASSQGNQPQHF	TGCGCCAGCAGCCAAGGGAATCAGCCCCAGCATTTT
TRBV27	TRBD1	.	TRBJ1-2	CVTGDSIFRYTF	TGTGTCACGGGGGACAGCATCTTCCGCTACACCTTC
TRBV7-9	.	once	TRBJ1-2	CASSLDFAGYTF	TGTGCCAGCAGCTTAGATTTCGCTGGCTACACCTTC
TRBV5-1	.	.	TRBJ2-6	CASTQGGGANVLTF	TGCGCCAGCACACAGGGTGGTGGGGCCAACGTCCTGACTTTC
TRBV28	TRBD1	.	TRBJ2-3	CASSFPDRETDTQYF	TGTGCCAGCAGCTTCCCCGACAGGGAGACAGATACGCAGTATTTT
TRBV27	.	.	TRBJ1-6	CASLSGRSLNSPLHF	TGTGCCAGCTTATCGGGTCGGTCCCTTAATTCACCCCTCCACTTT
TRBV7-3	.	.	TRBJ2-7	CASSLRGGADYEQYF	TGTGCCAGCAGCCTACGGGGCGGGGCGGATTACGAGCAGTACTTC
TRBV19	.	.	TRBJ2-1	CASSTPGDRTYNEQFF	TGTGCCAGTAGTACCCCGGGGGACAGAACCTACAATGAGCAGTTCTTC
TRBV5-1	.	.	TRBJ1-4	CASRQGGPQLMEKLFF	TGCGCCAGCAGGCAGGGCGGCCCCCAACTAATGGAAAAACTGTTTTTT
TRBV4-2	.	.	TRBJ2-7	CASSQGFIDEQYF	TGTGCCAGCAGCCAAGGGTTTATCGACGAGCAGTACTTC
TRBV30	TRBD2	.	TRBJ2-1	CAWRGLAGSSSYNEQFF	TGTGCCTGGAGGGGACTAGCGGGATCCAGCTCCTACAATGAGCAGTTCTTC
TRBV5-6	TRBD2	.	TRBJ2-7	CASSLTGTSGWSSYEQYF	TGTGCCAGCAGCTTAACCGGGACTAGCGGGTGGAGCTCCTACGAGCAGTACTTC
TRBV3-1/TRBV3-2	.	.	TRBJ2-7	CASSLRGTSSYEQYF	TGTGCCAGCAGCCTTCGAGGGACTTCTTCCTACGAGCAGTACTTC
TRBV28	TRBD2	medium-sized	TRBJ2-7	CASSLNAGAEEQYF	TGTGCCAGCAGTTTAAATGCGGGAGCTGAAGAGCAGTACTTC
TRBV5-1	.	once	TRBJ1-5	CASSPDGTGSNQPQHF	TGCGCCAGCAGCCCGGACGGTACTGGCAGCAATCAGCCCCAGCATTTT
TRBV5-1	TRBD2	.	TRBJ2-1	CASSLVRERHNEQFF	TGCGCCAGCAGCTTGGTGCGGGAGCGCCACAATGAGCAGTTCTTC
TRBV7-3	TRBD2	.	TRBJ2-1	CASSLIGGVAGEQFF	TGTGCCAGCAGCTTAATTGGGGGGGTAGCCGGTGAGCAGTTCTTC
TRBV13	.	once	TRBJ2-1	CASSPSGTYNEQFF	TGTGCCAGCAGCCCCTCGGGAACCTACAATGAGCAGTTCTTC
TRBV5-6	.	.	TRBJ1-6	CASSLPVNSPLHF	TGTGCCAGCAGCTTGCCGGTTAATTCACCCCTCCACTTT
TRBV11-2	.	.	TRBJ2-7	CASSSTPGRTYEQYF	TGTGCCAGCAGCTCTACACCGGGGCGCACGTACGAGCAGTACTTC
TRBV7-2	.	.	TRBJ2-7	CASSFKIVGGEQYF	TGTGCCAGCAGCTTCAAGATTGTGGGGGGCGAGCAGTACTTC
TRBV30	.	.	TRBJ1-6	CAWREQGNSPLHF	TGTGCCTGGAGGGAACAGGGTAATTCACCCCTCCACTTT
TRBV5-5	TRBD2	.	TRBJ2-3	CASSLEAGGRNTQYF	TGTGCCAGCAGCTTGGAGGCGGGAGGCCGGAATACGCAGTATTTT
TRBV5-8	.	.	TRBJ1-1	CASSLYPLNTEAFF	TGTGCCAGCAGCTTGTACCCCTTGAACACTGAAGCTTTCTTT
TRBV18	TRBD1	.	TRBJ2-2	CASSFGQANAGELFF	TGTGCCAGCTCATTCGGACAGGCCAACGCCGGGGAGCTGTTTTTT
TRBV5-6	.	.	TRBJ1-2	CASSYNDYGYTF	TGTGCCAGCAGCTACAATGACTATGGCTACACCTTC
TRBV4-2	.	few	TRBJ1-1	CASTSSDLMNTEAFF	TGTGCCAGCACGTCAAGCGATCTCATGAACACTGAAGCTTTCTTT
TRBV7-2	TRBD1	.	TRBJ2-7	CASSLGGGIGDEQYF	TGTGCCAGCAGCTTAGGAGGGGGCATCGGGGACGAGCAGTACTTC
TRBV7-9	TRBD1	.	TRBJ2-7	CASSLPTGATAYEQYF	TGTGCCAGCAGCCTCCCGACAGGGGCGACTGCCTACGAGCAGTACTTC
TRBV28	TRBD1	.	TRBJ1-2	CASRGQGKINGYTF	TGTGCCAGCAGAGGACAGGGGAAAATTAATGGCTACACCTTC
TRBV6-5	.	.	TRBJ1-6	CASSYSGSSPLHF	TGTGCCAGCAGTTACTCGGGGAGTTCACCCCTCCACTTT
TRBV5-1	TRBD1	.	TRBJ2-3	CASSLGRVGTGASDTQYF	TGCGCCAGCAGCTTGGGTAGAGTGGGGACAGGGGCTTCAGATACGCAGTATTTT
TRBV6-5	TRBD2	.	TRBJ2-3	CASSFTGTSGTDTQYF	TGTGCCAGCAGTTTTACCGGGACTAGCGGCACAGATACGCAGTATTTT
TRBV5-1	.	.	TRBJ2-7	CASRKVLPRPDNPYEQYF	TGCGCCAGCAGAAAAGTCTTACCCCGCCCCGATAACCCCTACGAGCAGTACTTC